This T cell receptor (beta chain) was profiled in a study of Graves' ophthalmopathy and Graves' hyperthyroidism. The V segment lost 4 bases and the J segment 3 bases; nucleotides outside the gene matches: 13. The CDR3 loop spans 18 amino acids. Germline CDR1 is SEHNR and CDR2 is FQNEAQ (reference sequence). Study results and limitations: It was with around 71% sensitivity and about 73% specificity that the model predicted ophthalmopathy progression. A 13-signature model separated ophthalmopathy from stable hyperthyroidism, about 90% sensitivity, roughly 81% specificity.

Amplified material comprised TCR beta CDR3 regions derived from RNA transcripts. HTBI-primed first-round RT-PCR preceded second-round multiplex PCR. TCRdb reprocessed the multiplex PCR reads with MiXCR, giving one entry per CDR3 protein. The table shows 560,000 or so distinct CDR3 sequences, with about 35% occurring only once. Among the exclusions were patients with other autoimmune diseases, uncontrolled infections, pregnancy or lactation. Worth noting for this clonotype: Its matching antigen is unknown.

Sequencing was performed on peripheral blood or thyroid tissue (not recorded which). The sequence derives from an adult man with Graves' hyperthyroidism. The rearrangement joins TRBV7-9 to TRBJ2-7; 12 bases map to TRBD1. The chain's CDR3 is CASSSRDRGRLFIYEQYF. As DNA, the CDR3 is TGTGCCAGCAGCTCCCGGGACAGGGGGCGTCTTTTTATCTACGAGCAGTACTTC.